These 25 T cell receptor beta chains were sequenced from one sample in a study of Graves' ophthalmopathy and Graves' hyperthyroidism. The TCR beta CDR3 regions underwent amplification from RNA transcripts. An opening RT-PCR round employed HTBI primers and preceded a second-round multiplex PCR. TCRdb ran MiXCR on the multiplex PCR reads and lists one entry per CDR3 protein. The repertoire includes around 670,000 distinct CDR3 sequences, 35% to 50% of them detected once, and approximately 43% sits in the top ten. The sample consisted of peripheral blood. These receptors were collected from an adult man with Graves' ophthalmopathy.

At least ten counts were recorded for this clonotype. The rearrangement links TRBV29-1 to TRBJ1-1; D ambiguous. Germline-derived CDR1 and CDR2 are SQVTM and ANQGSEA. Deletions cut 7 bases from V and 6 bases from J, with 15 bases between. CDR3 length: 12 amino acids. CDR3 in amino acids: CSANPTPSEAFF. CDR3 bases: TGCAGCGCCAACCCAACCCCCTCTGAAGCTTTCTTT.

In nucleotides, the CDR3 is TGCGCCAGCAGTTCCGGGTTTCGAGAGACCCAGTACTTC. It yields the protein CASSSGFRETQYF. This rearrangement joins TRBV5-1 to TRBJ2-5; D remains ambiguous. Germline loops: CDR1 SGHRS, CDR2 YFSETQ. The CDR3 loop spans 13 amino acids. V was trimmed by 5 bases and J by 4 bases, leaving 12 bases between them.

The sample holds many counts of this clonotype. The gene calls are TRBV10-3 and TRBJ2-2; possibly TRBD2 for D (5 bases). Germline V gene data show CDR1 as ENHRY and CDR2 as SYGVKD. The CDR3 is 15 amino acids. Trimming took off 0 bases at V and 7 bases at J, with 12 bases between the two ends. CDR3 DNA sequence: TGTGCCATCAGTGAGTCGGACCCTCGGGACGGGGAGCTGTTTTTT. This translates into CAISESDPRDGELFF.

This clonotype has a handful of counts. CDR3 bases: TGTGCCAGCAGTGAAGGTCGGGCAGCCCCCTATGGCTACACCTTC. Translating it yields CASSEGRAAPYGYTF. V gene TRBV6-1 combines with J gene TRBJ1-2, with unresolved D. The germline CDR1 and CDR2 sequences are MNHNS and SASEGT. The CDR3 consists of 15 residues. V was shortened by 1 base and J by 4 bases, with 13 bases between the two germline ends.

The table lists this clonotype with a few counts. V and J are TRBV7-2 and TRBJ2-5; 13 positions match TRBD2. In germline, CDR1 is SGHTA, CDR2 FQGNSA. CDR3 size: 15 residues. J lost 4 bases, V lost 4 bases, and 3 bases had no gene match. The CDR3 nucleotides are TGTGCCAGCAGCTCAGGACTAGCGGGAGCAGAGACCCAGTACTTC. Translated, it gives CASSSGLAGAETQYF.

This clonotype was found a few times. This chain connects TRBV19 to TRBJ1-5; no clear D gene. The CDR3 totals 14 residues. Germline-derived CDR1 and CDR2 are LNHDA and SQIVND (reference sequence). Trimming removed 5 bases from V and 0 bases from J, with 8 bases in between. The CDR3 DNA reads as TGTGCCAGTAGTGTCCGTGATAGCAATCAGCCCCAGCATTTT. This sequence encodes CASSVRDSNQPQHF.

The chain combines TRBV2 with TRBJ1-4; no definite D call. This CDR3 is 14 amino acids long. CDR1 and CDR2 (germline): SNHLY, FYNNEI. Trimming pared 3 bases from V and 4 bases from J, leaving 9 bases between. In DNA, the CDR3 is TGTGCCAGCAGTGACCCCCAGGTTAATGAAAAACTGTTTTTT. It translates to CASSDPQVNEKLFF.

On this clonotype itself: The junction differs from germline at one of its ends, possibly a read error. The chain combines TRBV7-2 with TRBJ2-7; D assignment may be TRBD1 or TRBD2 (6 bases each). The CDR3 is made up of 15 amino acids. In germline, CDR1 is SGHTA, CDR2 FQGNSA. The CDR3 DNA reads TGTGCCTGCAGCACCACTAGCAGGGGCACCTACGAGCAGTACTTC. Amino acids: CACSTTSRGTYEQYF.

The chain links TRBV20-1 to TRBJ1-5, with TRBD1 matching over 10 bases. The CDR3 spans 14 residues. V dropped 6 bases and J dropped 5; count of bases not matched to a gene: 7. Looked up from germline, CDR1 is DFQATT and CDR2 is SNEGSKA (reference sequence). This CDR3 is CSALGQGTYQPQHF. The CDR3 nucleotides read TGCAGTGCATTGGGACAGGGGACATATCAGCCCCAGCATTTT.

This clonotype was observed a few times. The rearrangement joins TRBV5-8 to TRBJ2-6; tentatively, D is TRBD1 (5 bases). The CDR3 is 16 residues long. Looked up from germline, CDR1 is SGHTS and CDR2 is YDEGEE. Trimming removed 4 bases from V and 0 bases from J, with 11 bases in between. In DNA, the CDR3 is TGTGCCAGCAGCGGAATAGACAGCTCTGGGGCCAACGTCCTGACTTTC. Amino acids: CASSGIDSSGANVLTF.

The chain joins TRBV7-2 to TRBJ2-3; possibly TRBD1 for D (5 bases). CDR3 size: 13 residues. V was cut by 6 bases and J by 0 bases, with 7 bases left in between. The germline V gene encodes CDR1 SGHTA and CDR2 FQGNSA. CDR3 region: CASRPGSTDTQYF. The CDR3 DNA is TGTGCCAGCAGACCAGGGAGCACAGATACGCAGTATTTT.

This chain uses TRBV7-2 with TRBJ2-5; 8 nucleotides line up with TRBD1. CDR1 is SGHTA, CDR2 FQGNSA, per germline. The CDR3 extends over 15 amino acids. J lost 5 bases, V lost 6 bases, and 11 bases had no gene match. The CDR3 region has the DNA TGTGCCAGCAGTGAATCAGGGGGCTCGATCGAGACCCAGTACTTC. It specifies CASSESGGSIETQYF.

A few counts support this clonotype. This chain joins TRBV5-1 and TRBJ2-7; D remains ambiguous. CDR3 length equals 14 residues. V lost 0 bases, J lost 3 bases, and 10 bases lay in between. Germline V CDR1 and CDR2: SGHRS, YFSETQ. CDR3 bases: TGCGCCAGCAGCTTGGGCCAGCAAGACTACGAGCAGTACTTC. Amino acid sequence: CASSLGQQDYEQYF.

V and J are TRBV11-2 and TRBJ1-2, with unresolved D. Between the trimmed V and J ends, which lost 0 bases and 8 bases, there was a span of 16 bases. The CDR3 has 15 residues. CDR1 SGHAT and CDR2 FQNNGV come from the germline V gene. The CDR3 sequence is CASSLDLEGVRGYTF. In DNA, the CDR3 is TGTGCCAGCAGCTTAGATCTCGAGGGTGTTAGAGGCTACACCTTC.

The chain joins TRBV12-3 or TRBV12-4 to TRBJ1-6; possible D gene TRBD1, 5 bases. This CDR3 spans 18 amino acids. V dropped 4 bases and J dropped 3 bases, with 19 bases sitting between them. The CDR3 DNA sequence: TGTGCCAGCAGTTCGCGACCGGGACGGCTTATCTATAATTCACCCCTCCACTTT. It specifies CASSSRPGRLIYNSPLHF.

This clonotype was counted only a few times. This chain links TRBV7-2 with TRBJ2-7; a possible D gene is TRBD2 (6 bases). Germline CDR1 is SGHTA and CDR2 is FQGNSA. V lost 7 bases to trimming and J lost 0 bases, with 16 bases between them. This CDR3 is built from 15 residues. The CDR3 DNA sequence: TGTGCCAGCAAACCGGGGGTAGCGGTCTCCTACGAGCAGTACTTC. It is translated as CASKPGVAVSYEQYF.

This clonotype was observed a few times. The chain is built from TRBV2 and TRBJ2-7, with 10 bases fitting TRBD1. Germline V lookup: CDR1 SNHLY, CDR2 FYNNEI. This CDR3 is 15 amino acids long. With 3 bases clipped from V and 3 bases from J, the junction kept 5 bases outside the gene matches. The CDR3 region is CASSEGQGQGYEQYF. As DNA, the CDR3 is TGTGCCAGCAGTGAGGGACAGGGGCAAGGCTACGAGCAGTACTTC.

Remarks on this clonotype: Possible read error: a much larger clone is one base away. This rearrangement joins TRBV7-2 to TRBJ1-2; D possibly corresponds to TRBD1 (5 bases). This CDR3 comprises 14 residues. The germline V gene has CDR1 SGHTA and CDR2 FQGNSA. V lost 9 bases to trimming and J lost 0 bases, with 14 bases between them. The CDR3 DNA sequence: TGTGCCAGAAGCCGTGGGGGGGCTAACTATGGCTACACCTTC. It translates to CARSRGGANYGYTF.

The chain joins TRBV9 to TRBJ2-5; D is perhaps TRBD1 or TRBD2 (5 bases each). The CDR3 has 14 residues. V dropped 1 base and J dropped 4 bases, with 11 bases sitting between them. Germline loops: CDR1 SGDLS, CDR2 YYNGEE. The CDR3 loop reads CASSVSGRPETQYF. The CDR3 DNA reads TGTGCCAGCAGCGTATCGGGGCGCCCAGAGACCCAGTACTTC.

This clonotype has a single count. V and J are TRBV19 and TRBJ2-3, with 10 nucleotides matching TRBD2. Germline assignment: CDR1 LNHDA and CDR2 SQIVND (reference sequence). The CDR3 has 15 residues. J was trimmed by 6 bases and V by 7 bases; bases with no gene match: 10. The CDR3 is CASTASSGRGDTQYF. The DNA of the CDR3 is TGTGCCAGTACCGCTTCTAGCGGGAGAGGGGATACGCAGTATTTT.

Remarks on this clonotype: At one end, the junction sequence differs from germline, possibly due to a read error. The chain links TRBV3-1 to TRBJ1-1, with D uncertain. CDR1 LGHDT and CDR2 YNNKEL come from the germline V gene (reference sequence). The CDR3 consists of 14 residues. CDR3 sequence reads: CASSRETTRRETFF. The CDR3 DNA sequence: TGTGCCAGCAGCCGAGAAACGACACGACGTGAAACTTTCTTT.

This clonotype was seen many times. The chain joins TRBV20-1 to TRBJ1-6; tentatively, D is TRBD1 (5 bases). The CDR3 is made up of 12 amino acids. Deletions cut 6 bases from V and 9 bases from J, with 12 bases between. Germline V gives CDR1 DFQATT, CDR2 SNEGSKA (reference sequence). CDR3 amino acids: CSAKMGGSPLHF. The CDR3 nucleotides are TGCAGTGCAAAGATGGGGGGTTCACCCCTCCACTTT.

With regard to this clonotype: Relative to the germline gene, one junction end is altered; a read error may explain this. The V and J genes are TRBV7-9 and TRBJ2-2, with TRBD2 matching over 7 bases. Looked up from germline, CDR1 is SEHNR and CDR2 is FQNEAQ (reference sequence). The CDR3 runs 14 residues. The CDR3 reads CTSRLAGDTGELFF. For the CDR3, the DNA is TGTACCAGCCGACTAGCAGGAGACACCGGGGAGCTGTTTTTT.

The gene calls are TRBV2 and TRBJ1-6; a weak D match, TRBD1 (5 bases). This CDR3 contains 14 residues. Germline loops: CDR1 SNHLY, CDR2 FYNNEI. Trimming removed 6 bases at V and 6 bases at J, with 12 bases between. This chain's CDR3 is CASREGLANSPLHF. The CDR3 DNA reads as TGTGCCAGCAGGGAGGGACTGGCTAATTCACCCCTCCACTTT.

This clonotype was found a few times. V and J are TRBV7-9 and TRBJ1-2; 8 positions agree with TRBD1. This CDR3 is 13 amino acids long. V lost 6 bases and J lost 8; bases outside the gene matches: 8. Germline V gives CDR1 SEHNR, CDR2 FQNEAQ (reference sequence). DNA for the CDR3: TGTGCCAGCAGTTTTCAGGGGGCATTAGGCTACACCTTC. This codes for CASSFQGALGYTF.